Below are 10 T cell receptor beta chains sequenced from a single sample in a study of blood T cells in healthy people across ages. For the second PCR, which ran for 7 to 11 cycles, a sample-barcoded 5' primer and a J-beta primer mix were used. TCRdb re-analysed the 5' RACE reads in MiXCR, keeping a single row per CDR3 protein. The data hold about 1.4 million distinct CDR3 sequences, with roughly 59% observed a single time. The material sequenced was blood. These receptors were taken from a man between 18 and 35 years old in good health.

V gene TRBV28 combines with J gene TRBJ2-5; 8 positions agree with TRBD2. V gave up 5 bases and J gave up 11 bases; unmatched junction bases: 16. The CDR3 has 15 amino acids. Per the germline V gene, CDR1 is MDHEN and CDR2 is SYDVKM. DNA of the CDR3: TGTGCCAGCAGTCCCCTAACGGGGGGGCCTGGTGAGCAGTACTTC. Translation gives CASSPLTGGPGEQYF.

This sequence joins TRBV4-2 and TRBJ2-1; 8 positions match TRBD1. The V gene's germline CDR1 is LGHNA and CDR2 YNFKEQ. The CDR3 is made up of 13 amino acids. V lost 7 bases, J lost 4 bases, and 3 bases stayed unmatched. DNA for the CDR3: TGTGCCAGCAACCGGGACAGGTACAATGAGCAGTTCTTC. This translates into CASNRDRYNEQFF.

The V and J genes are TRBV3-1 and TRBJ2-2; D may be TRBD1 (7 bases). V was cut by 3 bases and J by 3 bases, with 11 bases left in between. Germline V gene lookup returns CDR1 LGHDT and CDR2 YNNKEL (reference sequence). There are 15 residues in the CDR3. The CDR3 DNA is TGTGCCAGCAGCCAGCAGGGGGGATACACCGGGGAGCTGTTTTTT. This codes for CASSQQGGYTGELFF.

This chain joins TRBV28 and TRBJ2-1, with 10 bases matching TRBD2. The CDR3 runs 16 residues. The ends lost 6 bases at V and 10 bases at J; junction bases unmatched: 15. The germline V gene has CDR1 MDHEN and CDR2 SYDVKM. The CDR3, as DNA: TGTGCCAGCAGCCCCGGCCCAGCGGGGGGGCCGAGAGAGCAGTTCTTC. Protein product: CASSPGPAGGPREQFF.

This clonotype was observed once. The chain employs TRBV7-6 and TRBJ2-6; D may be TRBD1 (5 bases). The ends were cut back, 5 bases at V and 0 bases at J, with 17 bases in the middle. The CDR3 has 18 amino acids. The V gene's germline CDR1 is SGHVS and CDR2 FNYEAQ. This CDR3 is CASSLQVTDLSGANVLTF. As DNA, the CDR3 is TGTGCCAGCAGCCTCCAGGTGACAGACCTCTCTGGGGCCAACGTCCTGACTTTC.

The chain uses TRBV29-1 and TRBJ2-7; D is unresolved. Trimming left V 7 bases short and J 4 bases short, with 11 bases between. The germline V gene has CDR1 SQVTM and CDR2 ANQGSEA. The CDR3 totals 11 residues. CDR3 in amino acids: CSAEIGYEQYF. The CDR3 coding sequence is TGCAGCGCTGAGATTGGGTACGAGCAGTACTTC.

This chain uses TRBV29-1 with TRBJ2-3, with D uncertain. Germline V gene sequence: CDR1 SQVTM, CDR2 ANQGSEA. Trimming took off 7 bases at V and 6 bases at J, with 8 bases between the two ends. This CDR3 has 10 amino acids. The CDR3 region has the DNA TGCAGCGGGCAAGTGGATACGCAGTATTTT. This translates into CSGQVDTQYF.

V and J are TRBV7-2 and TRBJ2-7; tentatively, D is TRBD2 (5 bases). Trimming shortened V by 2 bases and J by 3 bases, and 11 bases separated the two germline ends. CDR1 SGHTA and CDR2 FQGNSA come from the germline V gene. The CDR3 runs to 14 residues. The CDR3 spells CASSLNRRGYEQYF. CDR3 sequence (DNA): TGTGCCAGCAGCTTAAACAGACGGGGCTACGAGCAGTACTTC.

This rearrangement joins TRBV29-1 to TRBJ2-3; 7 bases are shared with TRBD1. CDR3 length: 12 amino acids. Germline V lookup: CDR1 SQVTM, CDR2 ANQGSEA. Unmatched junction bases numbered 3, after V lost 7 bases and J lost 2 bases. CDR3 coding DNA: TGCAGCGGACAGGGCCCCACAGATACGCAGTATTTT. Its protein is CSGQGPTDTQYF.

The chain joins TRBV24-1 to TRBJ2-1, with D maybe TRBD2 (6 bases). Germline V gives CDR1 KGHDR, CDR2 SFDVKD. The CDR3 runs 13 residues. V was pared by 9 bases and J by 10 bases, with 18 bases between. The CDR3: CATEFGGLWEQFF. The DNA of the CDR3 is TGTGCCACCGAGTTCGGGGGTCTTTGGGAGCAGTTCTTC.